The 19 T cell receptor beta chains listed next were all sequenced from one sample in a study of blood T cell repertoires in COVID-19. TCRdb's copy holds only in-frame clones and misses some; the assay was immunoSEQ multiplex PCR. The sample lists approximately 170,000 clones; around 81% were seen once. Sequenced input: peripheral blood. Receptors originate from a man between 65 and 85 years old who had recovered from COVID-19.

V and J are TRBV28 and TRBJ1-4; TRBD1 matches 8 bases. The germline gives CDR1 MDHEN, CDR2 SYDVKM. The CDR3 has 15 amino acids. J gave up 5 bases and V 1 base, and 3 bases lay outside the gene matches. As DNA, the CDR3 is TGTGCCAGCAGTTTATCAGGGGGCGGAAATGAAAAACTGTTTTTT. Translation gives CASSLSGGGNEKLFF.

The rearrangement uses TRBV5-4 and TRBJ1-1; 11 bases align to TRBD1. CDR1 and CDR2 (germline): SGHNT, YYREEE (reference sequence). The CDR3 covers 19 residues. Unmatched junction bases numbered 14, after V lost 4 bases and J lost 0 bases. DNA for the CDR3: TGTGCCAGCAGCCTCCCGGGACAGGGGGGGATGTTAATGAACACTGAAGCTTTCTTT. It translates to CASSLPGQGGMLMNTEAFF.

The chain combines TRBV11-3 with TRBJ2-5, with a weak D call TRBD2 (5 bases). The CDR3 extends over 13 amino acids. Trimming cost V 5 bases and J 5 bases, with 12 bases left between them. Germline V CDR1 and CDR2: SGHNT, YENEEA. The CDR3 DNA is TGTGCCAGCAGCAAGAGGGTTGGCGAGACCCAGTACTTC. Translated, it gives CASSKRVGETQYF.

The chain is built from TRBV15 and TRBJ1-1, with D unresolved. CDR3 length equals 14 residues. The V gene's germline CDR1 is LNHNV and CDR2 YYDKDF (reference sequence). V lost 1 base and J lost 1, with 7 bases in between. CDR3 protein: CATSRALANTEAFF. CDR3 nucleotide sequence: TGTGCCACCAGCAGAGCCCTGGCGAACACTGAAGCTTTCTTT. Together with reference TRBV15 and TRBJ1-1, the CDR3 gives the full variable domain: DAMVIQNPRYQVTQFGKPVTLSCSQTLNHNVMYWYQQKSSQAPKLLFHYYDKDFNNEADTPDNFQSRRPNTSFCFLDIRSPGLGDTAMYLCATSRALANTEAFFGQGTRLTVV.

This rearrangement joins TRBV28 to TRBJ2-1, with 10 bases fitting TRBD2. CDR1 and CDR2 (germline): MDHEN, SYDVKM. The CDR3 totals 17 residues. With 6 bases clipped from V and 0 bases from J, the junction kept 8 bases outside the gene matches. The CDR3 protein is CASSTGASGGSYNEQFF. CDR3 nucleotides: TGTGCCAGCAGCACGGGGGCTAGCGGGGGCTCCTACAATGAGCAGTTCTTC.

This rearrangement joins TRBV5-4 to TRBJ1-6; D may be TRBD1 (6 bases). The V and J ends lost 0 bases and 11 bases respectively, with 9 bases between them. This CDR3 spans 13 amino acids. Looked up from germline, CDR1 is SGHNT and CDR2 is YYREEE (reference sequence). CDR3 sequence reads: CASSLDRAPPLHF. The CDR3 coding sequence is TGTGCCAGCAGCTTGGACAGGGCCCCACCCCTCCACTTT.

The rearrangement joins TRBV5-1 to TRBJ2-6; maybe TRBD2 (7 bases). The CDR3 is 18 amino acids. Per germline, CDR1 SGHRS and CDR2 YFSETQ. Trimming took off 1 base at V and 0 bases at J, with 14 bases between the two ends. The CDR3 sequence is CASSLSGGESSGANVLTF. The CDR3 nucleotides read TGCGCCAGCAGCTTGTCGGGGGGCGAAAGCTCTGGGGCCAACGTCCTGACTTTC.

V is TRBV6-5 and J is TRBJ2-7, with D possibly being TRBD1 (5 bases). The CDR3 has 15 amino acids. Trimming stripped 6 bases from V and 3 bases from J, with 18 bases between. Germline V gene data show CDR1 as MNHEY and CDR2 as SVGAGI. CDR3 sequence: CASSPRGAAGYEQYF. The CDR3 coding sequence is TGTGCCAGCAGCCCAAGGGGCGCGGCTGGCTACGAGCAGTACTTC.

The chain recombines TRBV18 with TRBJ2-5; 9 bases agree with TRBD1. Germline V gene lookup returns CDR1 KGHSH and CDR2 LQKENI. CDR3 size: 16 residues. With V trimmed by 2 bases and J by 0 bases, 4 bases remained unmatched. CDR3 protein: CASSPKGTGYQETQYF. As DNA, the CDR3 is TGTGCCAGCTCACCAAAAGGGACAGGGTACCAAGAGACCCAGTACTTC. The full variable domain, rest sourced from reference TRBV18 and TRBJ2-5, is NAGVMQNPRHLVRRRGQEARLRCSPMKGHSHVYWYRQLPEEGLKFMVYLQKENIIDESGMPKERFSAEFPKEGPSILRIQQVVRGDSAAYFCASSPKGTGYQETQYFGPGTRLLVL.

This chain uses TRBV6-6 with TRBJ2-7; 9 bases map to TRBD1. The CDR3 loop spans 16 amino acids. V was clipped by 7 bases and J by 1 base; unmatched bases: 11. From germline, CDR1 is MNHNY and CDR2 SVGAGI (reference sequence). CDR3 sequence (DNA): TGTGCCAGCACCAAAAACTCGGGACAGGGATCCTACGAGCAGTACTTC. Its protein is CASTKNSGQGSYEQYF.

The chain joins TRBV18 to TRBJ2-7, with 9 bases identical to TRBD2. Per germline, CDR1 KGHSH and CDR2 LQKENI. The CDR3 runs to 17 residues. Unmatched junction bases numbered 12, after V lost 5 bases and J lost 1 base. CDR3 loop: CASSAAGGFKRSYEQYF. The CDR3 DNA reads as TGTGCCAGCTCAGCAGCGGGAGGTTTTAAGAGGTCCTACGAGCAGTACTTC.

This clone was observed a single time. This chain links TRBV5-5 with TRBJ1-4, with 7 bases matching TRBD1. Germline V gene data show CDR1 as SGHKS and CDR2 as YYEKEE (reference sequence). The CDR3 length is 15 residues. V dropped 2 bases and J dropped 8; count of bases not matched to a gene: 9. CDR3 amino acids: CASSLAGTVDEKLFF. The DNA for the CDR3 is TGTGCCAGCAGCTTAGCCGGGACAGTCGACGAAAAACTGTTTTTT.

V gene TRBV5-1 combines with J gene TRBJ1-5; 10 nucleotides align to TRBD1. The length of the CDR3 is 16 residues. Trimming at V came to 1 base and at J to 4 bases, leaving 5 bases not matched to a gene. Germline V lookup: CDR1 SGHRS, CDR2 YFSETQ. The DNA of the CDR3 is TGCGCCAGCAGCTTGACGGGACAGGGGACGAATCAGCCCCAGCATTTT. Translation: CASSLTGQGTNQPQHF. Complete variable domain (other parts from reference TRBV5-1 and TRBJ1-5): KAGVTQTPRYLIKTRGQQVTLSCSPISGHRSVSWYQQTPGQGLQFLFEYFSETQRNKGNFPGRFSGRQFSNSRSEMNVSTLELGDSALYLCASSLTGQGTNQPQHFGDGTRLSIL.

The chain couples TRBV29-1 to TRBJ2-3, with 8 positions matching TRBD2. V shed 7 bases and J 4 bases; nucleotides not matched to a gene: 4. Germline-derived CDR1 and CDR2 are SQVTM and ANQGSEA. The CDR3 length is 12 residues. CDR3 DNA: TGCAGCGCACAGCGGGAGTCAGATACGCAGTATTTT. Encoded protein: CSAQRESDTQYF.

The chain recombines TRBV5-1 with TRBJ2-1, with 11 bases fitting TRBD2. The germline CDR1 and CDR2 sequences are SGHRS and YFSETQ. The CDR3 is 15 amino acids. J gave up 7 bases and V 4 bases, and 7 bases lay outside the gene matches. CDR3 nucleotide sequence: TGCGCCAGCAGCCGATCAACTAGCGGGAGTAATGAGCAGTTCTTC. Its protein product is CASSRSTSGSNEQFF.

This clone was recorded once. The chain has TRBV5-1 and TRBJ2-2; D gene unclear. CDR1 and CDR2 (germline): SGHRS, YFSETQ. The CDR3 has 15 amino acids. V shed 4 bases and J shed 4 bases, with 14 bases lying between them. The CDR3 DNA reads as TGCGCCAGCAGCGGGCAGGCAACCCCCACCGGGGAGCTGTTTTTT. Protein: CASSGQATPTGELFF.

The chain has TRBV6-6 and TRBJ1-4, with 7 bases fitting TRBD1. V lost 7 bases and J lost 0; bases outside the gene matches: 8. The CDR3 extends over 16 amino acids. Germline assignment: CDR1 MNHNY and CDR2 SVGAGI (reference sequence). Here the CDR3 DNA reads TGTGCCAGCACTTCGGGACAGACCGCAACTAATGAAAAACTGTTTTTT. The encoded protein is CASTSGQTATNEKLFF.

This clone was counted once. V is TRBV6-6 and J is TRBJ2-2, with D perhaps TRBD2 (5 bases). The CDR3 spans 15 residues. V was trimmed by 6 bases and J by 2 bases, leaving 13 bases between them. Germline CDR1 is MNHNY and CDR2 is SVGAGI (reference sequence). The CDR3 DNA reads as TGTGCCAGCAGAGTGACTACTAAAAACACCGGGGAGCTGTTTTTT. It specifies CASRVTTKNTGELFF.

The CDR3 coding sequence is TGTGCCAGCAGTTCTAGCGGGAACATTCAGTACTTC. It specifies CASSSSGNIQYF. V usage is TRBV6-5 and J usage is TRBJ2-4; TRBD2 aligns across 8 bases. Germline values: CDR1 MNHEY, CDR2 SVGAGI. The CDR3 sequence is 12 residues long. Trimming removed 4 bases from V and 7 bases from J; junction bases left unmatched: 0.